This entry describes one T cell receptor beta chain. Antigen specificity is unknown. Trimming removed 0 bases at V and 4 bases at J, with 10 bases between. The V gene's germline CDR1 is SGHTS and CDR2 YDEGEE. This CDR3 spans 15 amino acids. This entry belongs to a study of cytomegalovirus exposure and HLA in healthy donors. With 60 Vbeta and 13 Jbeta primers, the PCR was carried out. Some clones are missing from TCRdb's copy, which holds only in-frame ones; the method was immunoSEQ multiplex PCR. The sample records 90,000 to 150,000 clones, around 70% being singletons. Study results and caveats: Among donors in an Asian-associated ancestry cluster, a later analysis reportedly found fewer N-insertions than the approximately 670-donor mean. Overall, around 150 TCR beta chains were annotated as cytomegalovirus-associated. For most TCR beta V segments, an earlier analysis put the productive rate at about 87% or about 30% of the time.

The source of this sequence is a woman aged 40 to 49 in good health and CMV-seronegative. This chain links TRBV5-8 with TRBJ1-4, with no clear D. Sequencing used PBMCs. CDR3 in amino acids: CASSLEQLFNEKLFF. The CDR3 region has the DNA TGTGCCAGCAGCTTGGAACAGTTGTTTAATGAAAAACTGTTTTTT.